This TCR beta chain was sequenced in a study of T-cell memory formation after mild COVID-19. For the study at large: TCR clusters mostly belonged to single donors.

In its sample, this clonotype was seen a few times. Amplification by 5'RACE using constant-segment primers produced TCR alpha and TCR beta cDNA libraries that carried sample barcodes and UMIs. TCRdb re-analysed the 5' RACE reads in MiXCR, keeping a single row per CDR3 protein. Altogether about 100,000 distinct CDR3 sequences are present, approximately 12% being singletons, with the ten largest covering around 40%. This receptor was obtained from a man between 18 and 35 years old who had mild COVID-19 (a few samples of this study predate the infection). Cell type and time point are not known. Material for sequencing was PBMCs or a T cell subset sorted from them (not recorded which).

CDR3: CASSYSEDTEAFF. The CDR3 DNA sequence: TGTGCCAGCAGTTACTCAGAGGACACTGAAGCTTTCTTT. The chain recombines TRBV6-5 with TRBJ1-1; D is unresolved. CDR1 MNHEY and CDR2 SVGAGI come from the germline V gene. Trimming took 0 bases from V and 3 from J, leaving 5 bases between them. The CDR3 runs to 13 residues.